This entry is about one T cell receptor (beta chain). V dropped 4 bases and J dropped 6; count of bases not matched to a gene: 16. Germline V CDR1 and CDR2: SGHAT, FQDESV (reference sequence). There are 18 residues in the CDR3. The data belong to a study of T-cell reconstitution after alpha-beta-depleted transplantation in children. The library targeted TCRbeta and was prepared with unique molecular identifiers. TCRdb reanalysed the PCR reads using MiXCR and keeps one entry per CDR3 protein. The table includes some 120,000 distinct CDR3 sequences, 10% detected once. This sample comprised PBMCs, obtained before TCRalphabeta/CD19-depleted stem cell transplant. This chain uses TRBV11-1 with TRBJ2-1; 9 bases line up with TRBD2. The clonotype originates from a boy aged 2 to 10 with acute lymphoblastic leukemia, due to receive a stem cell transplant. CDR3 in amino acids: CASSSPTGLAGRTNEQFF. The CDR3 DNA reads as TGTGCCAGCAGCTCGCCGACAGGGCTAGCGGGACGAACCAATGAGCAGTTCTTC.